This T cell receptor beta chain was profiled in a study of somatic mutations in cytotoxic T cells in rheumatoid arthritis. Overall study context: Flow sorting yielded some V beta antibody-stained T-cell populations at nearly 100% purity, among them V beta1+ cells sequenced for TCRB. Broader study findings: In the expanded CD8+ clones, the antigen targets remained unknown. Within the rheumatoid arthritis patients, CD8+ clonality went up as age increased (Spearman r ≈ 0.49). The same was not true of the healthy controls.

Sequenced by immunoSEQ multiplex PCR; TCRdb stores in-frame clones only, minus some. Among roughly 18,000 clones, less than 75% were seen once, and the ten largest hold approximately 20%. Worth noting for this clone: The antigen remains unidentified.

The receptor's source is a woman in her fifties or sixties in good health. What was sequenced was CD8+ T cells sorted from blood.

This CDR3 is CAARGSGSIDEQFF. The CDR3 DNA follows: TGTGCCGCCCGGGGTAGCGGGAGTATCGATGAGCAGTTCTTC. The gene calls are TRBV6-5 and TRBJ2-1, with 9 bases lining up with TRBD2. The CDR3 spans 14 residues. The germline V gene encodes CDR1 MNHEY and CDR2 SVGAGI. The junction had 13 bases not matched to a gene; V was cut back by 11 bases and J by 8 bases.